This T cell receptor beta chain was sequenced for a study of cytomegalovirus exposure and HLA in healthy donors. Study in general: In a later analysis, the roughly 120 validation repertoires were reported to have used the same platform as the 600 to 700 first-cohort repertoires.

Study results and caveats: Specificity of a few CMV-associated chains for CMV antigens was verified in vitro. Many donors shared some public TCRs, even though most TCR sequences were rare.

As concerns this clone: Its target is not known.

Profiled with immunoSEQ multiplex PCR; TCRdb holds only in-frame clones, not every one. Among 150,000 to 200,000 clones listed, around 86% were seen once. Trimming stripped 6 bases from V and 0 bases from J, with 11 bases between. CDR3 length: 14 amino acids. Germline V lookup: CDR1 MGHRA, CDR2 YSYEKL. The sample comprised PBMCs. This TCR was sampled from a woman aged 18-29 years in good health and CMV-seronegative. V is TRBV4-1 and J is TRBJ1-1; a weak D match, TRBD1 (5 bases). CDR3 DNA sequence: TGCGCCAGCAGTGGGGCAGCCCTGAACACTGAAGCTTTCTTT. Translation: CASSGAALNTEAFF.